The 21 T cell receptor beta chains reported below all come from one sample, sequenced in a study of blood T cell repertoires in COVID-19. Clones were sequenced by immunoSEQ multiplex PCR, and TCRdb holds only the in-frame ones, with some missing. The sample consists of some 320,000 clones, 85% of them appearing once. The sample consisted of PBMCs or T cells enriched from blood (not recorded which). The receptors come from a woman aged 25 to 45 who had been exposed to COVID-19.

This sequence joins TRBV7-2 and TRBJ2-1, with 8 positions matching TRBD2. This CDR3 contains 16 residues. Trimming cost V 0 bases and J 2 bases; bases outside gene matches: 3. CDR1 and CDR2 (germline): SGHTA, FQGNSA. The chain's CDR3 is CASSLAAGGAYNEQFF. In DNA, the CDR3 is TGTGCCAGCAGCTTAGCGGCCGGGGGGGCCTACAATGAGCAGTTCTTC.

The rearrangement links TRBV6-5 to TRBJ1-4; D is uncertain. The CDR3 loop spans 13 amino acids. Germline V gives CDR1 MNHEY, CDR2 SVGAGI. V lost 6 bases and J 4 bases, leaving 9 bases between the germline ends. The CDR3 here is CASSEARNEKLFF. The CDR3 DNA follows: TGTGCCAGCAGCGAGGCCCGTAATGAAAAACTGTTTTTT.

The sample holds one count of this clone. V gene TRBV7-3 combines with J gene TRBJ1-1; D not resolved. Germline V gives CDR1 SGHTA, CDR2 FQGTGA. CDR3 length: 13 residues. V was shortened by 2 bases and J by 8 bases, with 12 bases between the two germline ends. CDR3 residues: CASSLDTRAEAFF. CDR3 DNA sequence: TGTGCCAGCAGCTTAGATACTAGGGCGGAAGCTTTCTTT.

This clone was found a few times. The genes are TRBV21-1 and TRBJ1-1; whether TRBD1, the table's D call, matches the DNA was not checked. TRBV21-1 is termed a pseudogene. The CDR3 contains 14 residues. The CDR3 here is CASSNSQGEVYAFF. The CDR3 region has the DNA TGTGCCAGCAGCAATTCACAAGGGGAAGTGTATGCTTTCTTT.

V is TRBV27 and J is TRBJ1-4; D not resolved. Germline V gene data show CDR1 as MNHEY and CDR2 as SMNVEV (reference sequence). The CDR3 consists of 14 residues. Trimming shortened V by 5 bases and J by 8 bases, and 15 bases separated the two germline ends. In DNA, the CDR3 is TGTGCCAGCAGTCCTCGGGTCGAAATCGAAAAACTGTTTTTT. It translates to CASSPRVEIEKLFF. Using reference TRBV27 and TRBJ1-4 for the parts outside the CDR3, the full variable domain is EAQVTQNPRYLITVTGKKLTVTCSQNMNHEYMSWYRQDPGLGLRQIYYSMNVEVTDKGDVPEGYKVSRKEKRNFPLILESPSPNQTSLYFCASSPRVEIEKLFFGSGTQLSVL.

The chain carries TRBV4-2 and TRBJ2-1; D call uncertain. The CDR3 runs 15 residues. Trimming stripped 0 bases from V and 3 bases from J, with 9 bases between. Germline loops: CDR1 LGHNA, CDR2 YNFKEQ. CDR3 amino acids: CASSQDQDDYNEQFF. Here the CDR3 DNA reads TGTGCCAGCAGCCAAGATCAGGATGACTACAATGAGCAGTTCTTC.

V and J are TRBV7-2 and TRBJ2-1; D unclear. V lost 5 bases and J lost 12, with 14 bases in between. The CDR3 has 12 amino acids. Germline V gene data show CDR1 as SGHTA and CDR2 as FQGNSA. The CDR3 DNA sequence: TGTGCCAGCAGCCGTGACAAGGCTGTGCAGTTCTTC. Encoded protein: CASSRDKAVQFF.

In DNA, the CDR3 is TGTGCCAGCAGTGAAAACAGCGGGCCAGATACGCAGTATTTT. This encodes CASSENSGPDTQYF. The chain is built from TRBV2 and TRBJ2-3; possibly TRBD2 for D (6 bases). V lost 2 bases to trimming and J lost 4 bases, with 10 bases between them. Germline V gene sequence: CDR1 SNHLY, CDR2 FYNNEI. The CDR3 contains 14 residues.

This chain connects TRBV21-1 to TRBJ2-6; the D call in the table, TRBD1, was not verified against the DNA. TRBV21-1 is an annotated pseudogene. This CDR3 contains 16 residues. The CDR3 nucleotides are TGTGCCAGCAGTCCAGGGTATGGGTTCGGGGCCAACGTCCTGACTTTC. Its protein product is CASSPGYGFGANVLTF.

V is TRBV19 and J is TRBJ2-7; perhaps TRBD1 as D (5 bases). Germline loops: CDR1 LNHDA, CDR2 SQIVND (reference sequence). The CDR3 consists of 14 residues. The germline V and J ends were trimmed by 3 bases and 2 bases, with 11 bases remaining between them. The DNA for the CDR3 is TGTGCCAGTAGTATCCGAGACAGTGCCTACGAGCAGTACTTC. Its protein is CASSIRDSAYEQYF.

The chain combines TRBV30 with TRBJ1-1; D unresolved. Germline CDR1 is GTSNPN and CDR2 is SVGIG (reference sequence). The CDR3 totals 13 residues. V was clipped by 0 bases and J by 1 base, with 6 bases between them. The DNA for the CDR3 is TGTGCCTGGAGTGTGAGACAGAACACTGAAGCTTTCTTT. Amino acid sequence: CAWSVRQNTEAFF.

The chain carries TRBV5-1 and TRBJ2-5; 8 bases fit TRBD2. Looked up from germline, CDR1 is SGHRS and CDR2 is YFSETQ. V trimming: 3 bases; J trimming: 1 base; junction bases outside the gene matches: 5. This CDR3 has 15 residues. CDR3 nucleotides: TGCGCCAGCAGCTACGATCTAGCGGGCCAAGAGACCCAGTACTTC. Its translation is CASSYDLAGQETQYF.

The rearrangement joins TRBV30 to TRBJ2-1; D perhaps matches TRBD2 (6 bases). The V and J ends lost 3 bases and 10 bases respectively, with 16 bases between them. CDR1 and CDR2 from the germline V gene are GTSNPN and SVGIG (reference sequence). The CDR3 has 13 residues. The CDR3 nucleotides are TGTGCCTGGAGCGCCGGGACTTGGGGGGAGCAGTTCTTC. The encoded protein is CAWSAGTWGEQFF.

CDR3 sequence (DNA): TGCAGCGTTGATACCGGCAGGGGGACCTACGAGCAGTACTTC. Protein product: CSVDTGRGTYEQYF. The chain links TRBV29-1 to TRBJ2-7; 7 positions match TRBD1. CDR3 size: 14 residues. V lost 3 bases and J lost 2; bases outside the gene matches: 7. Germline CDR1 SQVTM, CDR2 ANQGSEA.

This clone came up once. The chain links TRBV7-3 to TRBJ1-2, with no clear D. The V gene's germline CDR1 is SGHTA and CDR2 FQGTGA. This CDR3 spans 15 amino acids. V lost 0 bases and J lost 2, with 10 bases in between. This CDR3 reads CASSLTPGLNYGYTF. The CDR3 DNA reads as TGTGCCAGCAGCTTAACGCCGGGTTTGAACTATGGCTACACCTTC.

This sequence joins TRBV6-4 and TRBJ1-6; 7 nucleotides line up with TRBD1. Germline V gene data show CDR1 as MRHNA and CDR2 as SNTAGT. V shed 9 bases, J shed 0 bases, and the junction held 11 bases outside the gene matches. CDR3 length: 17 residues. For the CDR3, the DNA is TGTGCCAGAGTTTTCCGGCGACAGGGCTCCTATAATTCACCCCTCCACTTT. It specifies CARVFRRQGSYNSPLHF.

The CDR3 bases are TGTGCCAGCAAGAAGGGACAGGGATCTGGCTACACCTTC. It translates to CASKKGQGSGYTF. The chain employs TRBV6-5 and TRBJ1-2; 9 positions match TRBD1. V dropped 7 bases and J dropped 7; count of bases not matched to a gene: 7. CDR1 and CDR2 from the germline V gene are MNHEY and SVGAGI. The CDR3 is made up of 13 amino acids.

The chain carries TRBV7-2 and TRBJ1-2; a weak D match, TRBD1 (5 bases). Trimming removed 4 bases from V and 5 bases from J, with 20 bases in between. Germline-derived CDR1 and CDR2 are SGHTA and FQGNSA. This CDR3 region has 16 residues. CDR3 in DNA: TGTGCCAGCAGCTCCCAGGGTTCTTTGCCCTTGTATGGCTACACCTTC. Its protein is CASSSQGSLPLYGYTF.

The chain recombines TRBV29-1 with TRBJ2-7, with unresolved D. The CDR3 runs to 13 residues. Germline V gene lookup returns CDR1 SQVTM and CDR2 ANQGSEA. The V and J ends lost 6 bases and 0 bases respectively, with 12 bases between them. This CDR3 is CSVIRLSSYEQYF. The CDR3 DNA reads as TGCAGCGTAATACGACTGAGCTCCTACGAGCAGTACTTC.

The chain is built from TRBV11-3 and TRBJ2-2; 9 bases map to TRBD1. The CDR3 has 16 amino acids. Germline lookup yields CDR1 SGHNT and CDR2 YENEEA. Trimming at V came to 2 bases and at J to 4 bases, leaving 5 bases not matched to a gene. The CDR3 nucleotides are TGTGCCAGCAGCTTAACAACAGGGGGCGTCACCGGGGAGCTGTTTTTT. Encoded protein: CASSLTTGGVTGELFF.

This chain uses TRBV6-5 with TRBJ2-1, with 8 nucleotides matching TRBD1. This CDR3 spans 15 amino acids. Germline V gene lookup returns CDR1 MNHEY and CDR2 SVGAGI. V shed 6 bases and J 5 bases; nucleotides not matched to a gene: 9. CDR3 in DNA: TGTGCCAGCAGCCCGACAGGGGCCCATCACAATGAGCAGTTCTTC. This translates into CASSPTGAHHNEQFF.